The TCR beta chain described here comes from a study of cytomegalovirus exposure and HLA in healthy donors. Overall study: The roughly 130 validation repertoires used the same platform as the 550 to 850 first-cohort repertoires (as reported by a later analysis). Study observations and caveats: The study flagged roughly 150 TCR beta chains as cytomegalovirus-associated. The classifier reportedly diagnosed cytomegalovirus status with high specificity and sensitivity.

A note on this clone: Its antigen is still unknown.

Here immunoSEQ multiplex PCR was the method, and the copy in TCRdb shows in-frame clones only, minus some. The sample lists 150,000 to 200,000 clones, 89% seen once, with around 4.4% in the top ten. Trimming removed 4 bases from V and 5 bases from J, with 18 bases in between. The CDR3 length is 15 residues. CDR1 and CDR2 from the germline V gene are MGHRA and YSYEKL. While the first cohort had 650 to 850 subjects, the donors belonged to the separate validation cohort of 120 subjects. The receptor comes from a man younger than 30 in good health and CMV-seropositive. Material: PBMCs. J is TRBJ2-7 and V is TRBV4-1, with TRBD1 as a possible D gene (9 bases). Here the CDR3 reads CASSLAGTGSNEQYF. CDR3 sequence (DNA): TGCGCCAGCAGCCTAGCGGGGACAGGGTCTAACGAGCAGTACTTC.